These 31 T cell receptor beta chains came from one sample sequenced in a study of beta chain features in type 1 diabetes. General study results and limits: When Type 1 diabetes patients were examined, their TCRB CDR3s proved moderately but significantly shorter in all four CD4+ subsets.

Since all of the isolated RNA was reverse transcribed, expressed TCRB transcripts were what got sequenced. Data came from immunoSEQ multiplex PCR; TCRdb stores just in-frame clones and leaves some out. The table lists hundreds of thousands of clones, more than 12% of them singletons, with approximately 0.043% in the top ten. These TCRs' antigens remain unknown. Sequenced input: naive CD4+ T cells from blood. These receptors were taken from a young man with type 1 diabetes.

This clone appeared a few times. The chain joins TRBV29-1 to TRBJ2-3; D unresolved. Trimming removed 1 base at V and 2 bases at J, with 7 bases between. Germline CDR1 and CDR2: SQVTM and ANQGSEA. The CDR3 is 13 residues long. The CDR3 is CSVEGIFTDTQYF. The CDR3 DNA sequence: TGCAGCGTTGAAGGCATCTTCACAGATACGCAGTATTTT.

This clone was counted between two and nine times. The chain recombines TRBV7-2 with TRBJ1-2; 7 bases are shared with TRBD1. The CDR3 has 13 amino acids. After removal of 4 bases from V and 1 base from J, the junction contained 0 bases not matched to a gene. Germline assignment: CDR1 SGHTA and CDR2 FQGNSA. CDR3 amino acids: CASSWDSNYGYTF. Here the CDR3 DNA reads TGTGCCAGCAGCTGGGACAGTAACTATGGCTACACCTTC.

V gene TRBV10-3 combines with J gene TRBJ1-5; 9 bases agree with TRBD1. The V and J ends lost 6 bases and 7 bases, in that order; junction bases with no gene match: 10. The CDR3 length is 15 residues. CDR1 and CDR2 (germline): ENHRY, SYGVKD. As DNA, the CDR3 is TGTGCCATCAGACCGGGACAGGGAGTGGGGCAGCCCCAGCATTTT. It encodes CAIRPGQGVGQPQHF.

The chain is built from TRBV2 and TRBJ1-2, with 7 bases identical to TRBD1. Germline assignment: CDR1 SNHLY and CDR2 FYNNEI. V trimming: 6 bases; J trimming: 7 bases; junction bases outside the gene matches: 11. The CDR3 runs to 14 residues. This CDR3 is CASSEKTGTGGYTF. CDR3 in DNA: TGTGCCAGCAGCGAAAAGACAGGGACCGGTGGCTACACCTTC.

A few counts support this clone. The V call is TRBV4-2, the J call TRBJ2-7; D unclear. The germline gives CDR1 LGHNA, CDR2 YNFKEQ. This CDR3 comprises 15 residues. The V and J ends lost 3 bases and 6 bases respectively, with 18 bases between them. CDR3: CASSHSPTRSIEQYF. The CDR3 nucleotides read TGTGCCAGCAGCCACTCCCCGACAAGGTCGATCGAGCAGTACTTC.

CDR3 sequence: CASSLSRQNNQPQHF. In DNA, the CDR3 is TGTGCCAGCAGTTTATCGCGACAGAACAATCAGCCCCAGCATTTT. The genes are TRBV27 and TRBJ1-5; possibly TRBD1 for D (5 bases). V lost 0 bases and J lost 3, with 9 bases in between. This CDR3 is built from 15 residues. The V gene's germline CDR1 is MNHEY and CDR2 SMNVEV (reference sequence).

The chain recombines TRBV5-1 with TRBJ2-7; D might be TRBD2 (6 bases). The V and J ends lost 4 bases and 2 bases respectively, with 10 bases between them. The CDR3 spans 13 residues. Germline lookup yields CDR1 SGHRS and CDR2 YFSETQ. CDR3 amino acids: CASSPREAYEQYF. CDR3 in DNA: TGCGCCAGCAGCCCAAGGGAGGCCTACGAGCAGTACTTC. Based on the CDR3 plus reference TRBV5-1 and TRBJ2-7, the full variable domain is KAGVTQTPRYLIKTRGQQVTLSCSPISGHRSVSWYQQTPGQGLQFLFEYFSETQRNKGNFPGRFSGRQFSNSRSEMNVSTLELGDSALYLCASSPREAYEQYFGPGTRLTVT.

Only a few counts were recorded for this clone. V usage is TRBV5-1 and J usage is TRBJ2-7; the D gene is possibly TRBD1 (6 bases). CDR3 length equals 14 residues. Per germline, CDR1 SGHRS and CDR2 YFSETQ. Between the trimmed V and J ends, which lost 1 base and 4 bases, there was a span of 12 bases. The CDR3 DNA sequence: TGCGCCAGCAGCTTGAATGGCAGGGGATACGAGCAGTACTTC. Its protein product is CASSLNGRGYEQYF.

This clone was recorded a few times. This chain joins TRBV18 and TRBJ2-1; D might be TRBD2 (6 bases). The CDR3 runs to 14 residues. CDR1 and CDR2 from the germline V gene are KGHSH and LQKENI. Deletions cut 3 bases from V and 12 bases from J, with 18 bases between. The CDR3 sequence: CASSPRDSPRRQFF. CDR3 nucleotide sequence: TGTGCCAGCTCACCTAGGGACTCCCCAAGGAGGCAGTTCTTC. The full variable domain, its missing parts supplied by reference TRBV18 and TRBJ2-1, is NAGVMQNPRHLVRRRGQEARLRCSPMKGHSHVYWYRQLPEEGLKFMVYLQKENIIDESGMPKERFSAEFPKEGPSILRIQQVVRGDSAAYFCASSPRDSPRRQFFGPGTRLTVL.

This clone has only a few counts. This rearrangement joins TRBV10-3 to TRBJ2-7, with 7 bases aligning to TRBD1. The germline CDR1 and CDR2 sequences are ENHRY and SYGVKD. CDR3 size: 16 residues. V lost 5 bases to trimming and J lost 0 bases; unmatched junction nucleotides: 10. DNA of the CDR3: TGTGCCATCAGTTCCAGGGCAGGGGGATTCTCCTACGAGCAGTACTTC. Protein: CAISSRAGGFSYEQYF.

The V gene is TRBV7-2, the J gene TRBJ2-6; TRBD1 aligns across 9 bases. Germline CDR1 and CDR2: SGHTA and FQGNSA. The trim removed 2 bases at V and 1 base at J, leaving 3 bases unmatched. This CDR3 comprises 17 residues. The DNA for the CDR3 is TGTGCCAGCAGCTTATCCGGGACAGGGTCTGGGGCCAACGTCCTGACTTTC. Its protein product is CASSLSGTGSGANVLTF.

This clone has just a few counts. The chain couples TRBV5-1 to TRBJ2-1; D is unclear. The V end lost 4 bases, the J end lost 0 bases, and 11 bases lay between the germline ends. CDR1 and CDR2 from the germline V gene are SGHRS and YFSETQ. This CDR3 spans 15 amino acids. The CDR3: CASSPTPSSYNEQFF. The CDR3 nucleotides read TGCGCCAGCAGCCCGACCCCCAGCTCCTACAATGAGCAGTTCTTC.

V and J are TRBV6-5 and TRBJ2-3, with a weak D call TRBD1 (5 bases). Germline assignment: CDR1 MNHEY and CDR2 SVGAGI. Trimming took 2 bases from V and 0 from J, leaving 12 bases between them. The CDR3 extends over 16 amino acids. CDR3 in DNA: TGTGCCAGCAGTTACAGGGGCAGAGCTAGCACAGATACGCAGTATTTT. Residues: CASSYRGRASTDTQYF.

The chain couples TRBV28 to TRBJ2-7; TRBD1 matches at 9 bases. The CDR3 is 14 residues long. In germline, CDR1 is MDHEN, CDR2 SYDVKM. The J segment lost 6 bases and the V segment lost 6 bases, leaving 9 bases of the junction unmatched. CDR3 nucleotides: TGTGCCAGCAGCTCGGGACAGGGAATAGGCGAGCAGTACTTC. Amino acids: CASSSGQGIGEQYF.

Only a few counts were recorded for this clone. Other DNA sequences within the sample encode an identical CDR3. The rearrangement joins TRBV6-5 to TRBJ1-2; TRBD1 aligns across 7 bases. The trim removed 2 bases at V and 6 bases at J, leaving 3 bases unmatched. The CDR3 is 13 residues long. The germline gives CDR1 MNHEY, CDR2 SVGAGI. The CDR3 DNA sequence: TGTGCCAGCAGTTACAGAACAGGGGATGGCTACACCTTC. Encoded protein: CASSYRTGDGYTF.

The chain employs TRBV6-5 and TRBJ1-4, with a tentative D call TRBD1 (6 bases). CDR3 length: 14 residues. V dropped 7 bases and J dropped 8 bases, with 17 bases sitting between them. CDR1 and CDR2 from the germline V gene are MNHEY and SVGAGI. The CDR3 bases are TGTGCCAGCAAAGGGGGGGCAATTCGGGAAAAACTGTTTTTT. The encoded protein is CASKGGAIREKLFF.

This clone was counted only a few times. The V call is TRBV7-2, the J call TRBJ2-3; D possibly corresponds to TRBD2 (6 bases). V lost 5 bases, J lost 5 bases, and 17 bases lay in between. Germline lookup yields CDR1 SGHTA and CDR2 FQGNSA. This CDR3 is built from 15 residues. CDR3 protein: CASSPGGAVRDTQYF. CDR3 nucleotides: TGTGCCAGCAGCCCCGGGGGAGCGGTCCGAGATACGCAGTATTTT.

This clone appeared a few times. The V call is TRBV7-9, the J call TRBJ2-7, with D unresolved. The CDR3 has 15 residues. Germline V gene data show CDR1 as SEHNR and CDR2 as FQNEAQ (reference sequence). The V and J ends lost 2 bases and 5 bases respectively, with 16 bases between them. CDR3 nucleotide sequence: TGTGCCAGCAGCTTAATAGGGCCGAAAAAGGACGAGCAGTACTTC. This encodes CASSLIGPKKDEQYF.

The CDR3 loop reads CASSLDLLAGGNEQFF. The CDR3 DNA sequence: TGTGCCAGCAGCTTAGATCTGCTAGCGGGAGGCAATGAGCAGTTCTTC. The chain uses TRBV11-2 and TRBJ2-1; TRBD2 aligns across 11 bases. CDR1 is SGHAT and CDR2 is FQNNGV in the germline V gene. This CDR3 is 16 amino acids long. Trimming removed 0 bases from V and 6 bases from J; junction bases left unmatched: 4.

This clone turned up a few times. This chain joins TRBV28 and TRBJ2-7, with D perhaps matching TRBD1 (6 bases). Germline V gene sequence: CDR1 MDHEN, CDR2 SYDVKM. Trimming stripped 10 bases from V and 2 bases from J, with 12 bases between. This CDR3 is built from 12 residues. CDR3 nucleotides: TGTGCCACCAGACAGGTTGCCTACGAGCAGTACTTC. It is translated as CATRQVAYEQYF.

This clone came up a few times. The genes are TRBV4-3 and TRBJ2-4, with D hard to call. V dropped 1 base and J dropped 9 bases, with 4 bases sitting between them. CDR1 LGHNA and CDR2 YSLEER come from the germline V gene. The CDR3 is made up of 11 amino acids. In DNA form, the CDR3 reads TGCGCCAGCAGCCAAGGGGCCATTCAGTACTTC. Translated, it gives CASSQGAIQYF.

The rearrangement joins TRBV9 to TRBJ2-7; D gene ambiguous. V was cut by 4 bases and J by 7 bases, with 15 bases left in between. This CDR3 spans 13 amino acids. CDR1 and CDR2 from the germline V gene are SGDLS and YYNGEE. CDR3 nucleotide sequence: TGTGCCAGCAGCTTTACGCCGGACCGGGAGCAGTACTTC. Its protein product is CASSFTPDREQYF.

This clone was picked up a small number of times. This chain uses TRBV7-2 with TRBJ2-2; a possible D gene is TRBD1 (5 bases). The V end was cut by 2 bases, the J end by 1 base, with 5 bases between. The germline gives CDR1 SGHTA, CDR2 FQGNSA. CDR3 length: 14 amino acids. DNA for the CDR3: TGTGCCAGCAGCTTAAGGGGGAACACCGGGGAGCTGTTTTTT. It codes for CASSLRGNTGELFF.

This chain connects TRBV7-9 to TRBJ2-5, with 7 nucleotides matching TRBD1. V was pared by 6 bases and J by 5 bases, with 15 bases of the junction left unmatched. The CDR3 has 16 residues. Germline loops: CDR1 SEHNR, CDR2 FQNEAQ (reference sequence). The CDR3 spells CASREWGSARGETQYF. In DNA form, the CDR3 reads TGTGCCAGCAGAGAATGGGGATCGGCCAGGGGGGAGACCCAGTACTTC. The full variable domain, its missing parts supplied by reference TRBV7-9 and TRBJ2-5, is DTGVSQNPRHKITKRGQNVTFRCDPISEHNRLYWYRQTLGQGPEFLTYFQNEAQLEKSRLLSDRFSAERPKGSFSTLEIQRTEQGDSAMYLCASREWGSARGETQYFGPGTRLLVL.

This clone was seen a few times. The genes are TRBV30 and TRBJ1-5; 7 nucleotides align to TRBD1. The CDR3 consists of 15 residues. The V segment lost 0 bases and the J segment 5 bases; nucleotides outside the gene matches: 7. Germline loops: CDR1 GTSNPN, CDR2 SVGIG (reference sequence). CDR3 protein: CAWSVGDRPYQPQHF. The CDR3, as DNA: TGTGCCTGGAGTGTAGGGGACAGACCCTATCAGCCCCAGCATTTT. Complete variable domain (other parts from reference TRBV30 and TRBJ1-5): SQTIHQWPATLVQPVGSPLSLECTVEGTSNPNLYWYRQAAGRGLQLLFYSVGIGQISSEVPQNLSASRPQDRQFILSSKKLLLSDSGFYLCAWSVGDRPYQPQHFGDGTRLSIL.

This clone has only a few counts. The genes are TRBV13 and TRBJ1-1; TRBD1 agrees at 10 bases. CDR3 length: 19 residues. CDR1 and CDR2 from the germline V gene are PRHDT and FYEKMQ (reference sequence). The ends lost 0 bases at V and 0 bases at J; junction bases unmatched: 10. DNA for the CDR3: TGTGCCAGCAGCTTAGGCCTCCCGGGACAGGGGTTCGTGAACACTGAAGCTTTCTTT. Translated, it gives CASSLGLPGQGFVNTEAFF.

The chain joins TRBV5-4 to TRBJ1-2; no firm D call. In germline, CDR1 is SGHNT, CDR2 YYREEE (reference sequence). Between the trimmed V and J ends, which lost 0 bases and 4 bases, there was a span of 13 bases. CDR3 length: 15 residues. In nucleotides, the CDR3 is TGTGCCAGCAGCTTGGATGTTGGCGGAAGCTATGGCTACACCTTC. This sequence encodes CASSLDVGGSYGYTF.

The J gene is TRBJ2-1, the V gene TRBV11-3, with D perhaps matching TRBD2 (6 bases). The CDR3 consists of 12 residues. The ends were cut back, 0 bases at V and 10 bases at J, with 7 bases in the middle. Germline V lookup: CDR1 SGHNT, CDR2 YENEEA. CDR3 in DNA: TGTGCCAGCAGCTTAGAGGGGGGAGAGCAGTTCTTC. This gives the protein CASSLEGGEQFF.

There are a few counts of this clone. V usage is TRBV7-9 and J usage is TRBJ1-3, with D unresolved. Trimming cost V 3 bases and J 0 bases, with 6 bases left between them. The germline V gene has CDR1 SEHNR and CDR2 FQNEAQ (reference sequence). The CDR3 sequence is 14 residues long. Written as DNA, the CDR3 is TGTGCCAGCAGCTTGTCCAACTCTGGAAACACCATATATTTT. It translates to CASSLSNSGNTIYF.

The V gene is TRBV7-2, the J gene TRBJ2-1; 10 bases are shared with TRBD2. The CDR3 length is 14 residues. J was trimmed by 12 bases and V by 2 bases; bases with no gene match: 7. Germline CDR1 reads SGHTA; CDR2 reads FQGNSA. CDR3 amino acids: CASSLTSGAIGQFF. CDR3 coding DNA: TGTGCCAGCAGCTTAACTAGCGGGGCGATCGGGCAGTTCTTC.

Worth noting for this clone: Mismatch with germline at one junction end may stem from a read error. The DNA of the CDR3 is TGTGCTAGCAGCTTGGGATTAGCGGGAGAAGGGGAGCTGTTTTTT. This translates into CASSLGLAGEGELFF. The rearrangement joins TRBV7-7 to TRBJ2-2; the match to TRBD2 covers 9 bases. The CDR3 extends over 15 amino acids. From germline, CDR1 is SSHAT and CDR2 FNYEAQ (reference sequence).